These 18 T cell receptor beta chains originate from one sample sequenced in a study of blood T cell repertoires in COVID-19. Only in-frame clones appear in the TCRdb table, and some are missing; sequencing was by immunoSEQ multiplex PCR. The table shows 150,000 to 200,000 clones, with 60% to 85% occurring only once. Source material: peripheral blood. The receptors were sampled from a man between 65 and 85 years old with acute or convalescent COVID-19.

The chain uses TRBV29-1 and TRBJ1-2; 8 bases align to TRBD1. Trimming removed 2 bases from V and 4 bases from J; junction bases left unmatched: 3. This CDR3 is 13 amino acids long. Germline CDR1 and CDR2: SQVTM and ANQGSEA. The CDR3 loop is CSVESDRVYGYTF. The DNA for the CDR3 is TGCAGCGTTGAATCGGACAGGGTCTATGGCTACACCTTC.

This chain links TRBV7-6 with TRBJ1-4, with D unclear. There are 16 residues in the CDR3. CDR1 is SGHVS, CDR2 FNYEAQ, per germline. The V end lost 3 bases, the J end lost 8 bases, and 19 bases lay between the germline ends. CDR3: CASSFSGGPVGEKLFF. In nucleotides, the CDR3 is TGTGCCAGCAGCTTCAGCGGCGGACCGGTAGGGGAAAAACTGTTTTTT.

This clone turned up a few times. The chain combines TRBV10-3 with TRBJ2-5; weak D call: TRBD1 (6 bases). Germline values: CDR1 ENHRY, CDR2 SYGVKD. CDR3 length: 14 residues. The V end lost 4 bases, the J end lost 1 base, and 10 bases lay between the germline ends. The CDR3 nucleotides read TGTGCCATCAGTGGGACAGCGGCCCAAGAGACCCAGTACTTC. This codes for CAISGTAAQETQYF.

The chain combines TRBV6-2 or TRBV6-3 with TRBJ1-5, with unresolved D. From germline, CDR1 is MNHEY and CDR2 SVGEGT. The V gene lost 2 bases and the J gene lost 0 bases, with 8 bases spanning the gap. The CDR3 sequence is 15 residues long. The CDR3 sequence is CASSYSTVSNQPQHF. In DNA, the CDR3 is TGTGCCAGCAGTTACAGCACAGTTAGCAATCAGCCCCAGCATTTT.

J is TRBJ2-7 and V is TRBV11-2; 7 bases fit TRBD1. V lost 5 bases and J lost 0; bases outside the gene matches: 10. Germline V gene lookup returns CDR1 SGHAT and CDR2 FQNNGV. This CDR3 spans 16 amino acids. CDR3 in amino acids: CASSPSLAGGSYEQYF. The CDR3 DNA reads as TGTGCCAGCAGCCCATCTTTGGCAGGGGGCTCCTACGAGCAGTACTTC.

This clone appeared once. The chain has TRBV6-1 and TRBJ2-7, with TRBD1 matching over 9 bases. This CDR3 comprises 16 residues. The germline V gene has CDR1 MNHNS and CDR2 SASEGT. V lost 3 bases and J lost 6; bases outside the gene matches: 12. The DNA for the CDR3 is TGTGCCAGCAGTGACAAAACTGGCGGGACAGGGTCCGAGCAGTACTTC. This sequence encodes CASSDKTGGTGSEQYF.

This clone has only a few counts. The V call is TRBV6-2 or TRBV6-3, the J call TRBJ2-2, with D possibly being TRBD2 (6 bases). This CDR3 spans 14 amino acids. Trimming left V 7 bases short and J 10 bases short, with 19 bases between. Germline values: CDR1 MNHEY, CDR2 SVGEGT. The CDR3 region is CASTPTSKAPELFF. The CDR3 DNA is TGTGCCAGCACCCCGACTAGTAAAGCTCCGGAGCTGTTTTTT.

This chain links TRBV7-2 with TRBJ2-7; 10 bases line up with TRBD2. V shed 6 bases, J shed 2 bases, and the junction held 13 bases outside the gene matches. This CDR3 has 17 residues. CDR1 is SGHTA and CDR2 is FQGNSA in the germline V gene. The CDR3 reads CASRRLKREGLTYEQYF. As DNA, the CDR3 is TGTGCCAGCAGACGCCTAAAGCGGGAGGGCCTCACCTACGAGCAGTACTTC. The whole variable domain, remainder taken from reference TRBV7-2 and TRBJ2-7, is GAGVSQSPSNKVTEKGKDVELRCDPISGHTALYWYRQSLGQGLEFLIYFQGNSAPDKSGLPSDRFSAERTGGSVSTLTIQRTQQEDSAVYLCASRRLKREGLTYEQYFGPGTRLTVT.

V usage is TRBV18 and J usage is TRBJ2-1, with 9 positions matching TRBD1. The V gene end was trimmed by 4 bases and the J gene end by 8 bases; junction bases not matched to a gene: 21. The CDR3 has 19 amino acids. Looked up from germline, CDR1 is KGHSH and CDR2 is LQKENI. The CDR3 region has the DNA TGTGCCAGCTCACTTCAGGGGACAGGGAAACTCCCCCCTTGGGATGAGCAGTTCTTC. It encodes CASSLQGTGKLPPWDEQFF.

The chain joins TRBV6-6 to TRBJ1-1; D remains unclear. Looked up from germline, CDR1 is MNHNY and CDR2 is SVGAGI (reference sequence). This CDR3 spans 13 amino acids. Trimming removed 2 bases at V and 10 bases at J, with 14 bases between. The CDR3 DNA follows: TGTGCCAGCAGTTACCAGGACTCCAAGTCAGCTTTCTTT. It yields the protein CASSYQDSKSAFF.

This clone was picked up a small number of times. This sequence joins TRBV27 and TRBJ1-2, with no clear D. Trimming removed 5 bases from V and 0 bases from J, with 7 bases in between. Per germline, CDR1 MNHEY and CDR2 SMNVEV (reference sequence). This CDR3 contains 13 residues. The CDR3 bases are TGTGCCAGCAGTCCGACAACTAACTATGGCTACACCTTC. It translates to CASSPTTNYGYTF.

The chain links TRBV30 to TRBJ2-7; 11 nucleotides align to TRBD2. Germline-derived CDR1 and CDR2 are GTSNPN and SVGIG (reference sequence). Trimming removed 1 base from V and 4 bases from J; junction bases left unmatched: 6. This CDR3 has 15 residues. CDR3 DNA sequence: TGTGCCTGGAGTGGACTAGCGGGACCAAGATACGAGCAGTACTTC. Its translation is CAWSGLAGPRYEQYF.

The J gene is TRBJ1-5, the V gene TRBV19, with TRBD1 identical over 8 bases. The CDR3 totals 14 residues. J gave up 2 bases and V 10 bases, and 7 bases lay outside the gene matches. Germline CDR1 and CDR2: LNHDA and SQIVND (reference sequence). For the CDR3, the DNA is TGTGCCACCACGACAGGGGAACGCAATCAGCCCCAGCATTTT. It is translated as CATTTGERNQPQHF.

V is TRBV4-2 and J is TRBJ2-3, with 12 bases fitting TRBD2. Germline values: CDR1 LGHNA, CDR2 YNFKEQ. Unmatched junction bases numbered 4, after V lost 1 base and J lost 2 bases. CDR3 length equals 17 residues. As DNA, the CDR3 is TGTGCCAGCAGCCAAGTGGCTAGCGGGGGGGACACAGATACGCAGTATTTT. This encodes CASSQVASGGDTDTQYF.

The J gene is TRBJ1-1, the V gene TRBV5-6; a possible D gene is TRBD1 (5 bases). Per germline, CDR1 SGHDT and CDR2 YYEEEE. This CDR3 spans 15 amino acids. Trimming removed 1 base from V and 2 bases from J, with 12 bases in between. The CDR3 reads CASSLNGGSNTEAFF. The CDR3 DNA sequence: TGTGCCAGCAGCTTGAACGGGGGGTCTAACACTGAAGCTTTCTTT.

CDR3 protein: CASSLGVGTGGEGQFF. DNA for the CDR3: TGTGCCAGCAGCTTAGGGGTGGGGACAGGGGGCGAGGGACAGTTCTTC. J is TRBJ2-1 and V is TRBV7-6, with TRBD1 matching 12 bases. Germline V gives CDR1 SGHVS, CDR2 FNYEAQ. The CDR3 has 16 residues. V shed 1 base and J 13 bases; nucleotides not matched to a gene: 11.

The rearrangement links TRBV5-1 to TRBJ2-5; TRBD1 matches at 9 bases. J gave up 2 bases and V 0 bases, and 2 bases lay outside the gene matches. The germline V gene has CDR1 SGHRS and CDR2 YFSETQ. The CDR3 length is 15 residues. CDR3 in amino acids: CASSLAGQGQETQYF. DNA of the CDR3: TGCGCCAGCAGCTTGGCGGGACAGGGACAAGAGACCCAGTACTTC.

This rearrangement joins TRBV28 to TRBJ1-5; no clear D. From germline, CDR1 is MDHEN and CDR2 SYDVKM. CDR3 length equals 13 residues. The V and J ends lost 5 bases and 2 bases respectively, with 7 bases between them. The CDR3 region is CASSDTGNQPQHF. The CDR3 coding sequence is TGTGCCAGCAGTGACACGGGCAATCAGCCCCAGCATTTT.